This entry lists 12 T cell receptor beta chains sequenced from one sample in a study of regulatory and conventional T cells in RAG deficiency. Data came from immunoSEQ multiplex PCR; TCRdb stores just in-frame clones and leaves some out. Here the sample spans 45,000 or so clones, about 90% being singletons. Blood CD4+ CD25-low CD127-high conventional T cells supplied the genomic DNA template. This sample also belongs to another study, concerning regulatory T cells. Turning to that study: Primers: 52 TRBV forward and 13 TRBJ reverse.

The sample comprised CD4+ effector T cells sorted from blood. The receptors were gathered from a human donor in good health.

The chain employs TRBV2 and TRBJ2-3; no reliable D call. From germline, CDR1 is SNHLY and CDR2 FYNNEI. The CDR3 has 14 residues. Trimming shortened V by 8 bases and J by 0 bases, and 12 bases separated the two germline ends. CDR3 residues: CASSLETSTDTQYF. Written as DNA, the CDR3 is TGTGCCAGCTCACTGGAGACTAGCACAGATACGCAGTATTTT. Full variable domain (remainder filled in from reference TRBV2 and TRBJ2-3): EPEVTQTPSHQVTQMGQEVILRCVPISNHLYFYWYRQILGQKVEFLVSFYNNEISEKSEIFDDQFSVERPDGSNFTLKIRSTKLEDSAMYFCASSLETSTDTQYFGPGTRLTVL.

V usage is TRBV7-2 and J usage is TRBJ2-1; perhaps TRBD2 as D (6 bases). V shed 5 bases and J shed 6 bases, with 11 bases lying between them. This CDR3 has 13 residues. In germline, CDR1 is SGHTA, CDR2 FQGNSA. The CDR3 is CASSPVGGNEQFF. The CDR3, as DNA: TGTGCCAGCAGCCCCGTCGGGGGCAATGAGCAGTTCTTC.

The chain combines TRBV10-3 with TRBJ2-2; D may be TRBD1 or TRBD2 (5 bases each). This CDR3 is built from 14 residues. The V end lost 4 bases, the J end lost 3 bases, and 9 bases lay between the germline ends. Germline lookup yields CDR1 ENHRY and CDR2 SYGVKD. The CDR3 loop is CAISGDGHTGELFF. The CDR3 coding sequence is TGTGCCATCAGTGGGGACGGACACACCGGGGAGCTGTTTTTT.

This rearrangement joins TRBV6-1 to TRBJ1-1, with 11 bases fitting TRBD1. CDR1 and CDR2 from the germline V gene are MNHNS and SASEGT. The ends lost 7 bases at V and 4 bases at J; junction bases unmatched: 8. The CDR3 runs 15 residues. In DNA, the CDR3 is TGTGCCAGCATGGACAGGGGGCGCTCAGTCACTGAAGCTTTCTTT. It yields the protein CASMDRGRSVTEAFF.

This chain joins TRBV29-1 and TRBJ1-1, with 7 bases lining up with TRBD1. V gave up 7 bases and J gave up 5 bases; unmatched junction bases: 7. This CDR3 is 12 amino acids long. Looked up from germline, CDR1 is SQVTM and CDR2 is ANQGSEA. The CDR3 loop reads CSAQTGKTEAFF. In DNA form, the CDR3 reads TGCAGCGCTCAGACAGGGAAGACTGAAGCTTTCTTT.

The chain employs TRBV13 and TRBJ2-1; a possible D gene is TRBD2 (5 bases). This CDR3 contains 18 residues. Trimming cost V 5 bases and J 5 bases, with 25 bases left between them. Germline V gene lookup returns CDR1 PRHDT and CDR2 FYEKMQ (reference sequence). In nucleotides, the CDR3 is TGTGCCAGCAGCCATACTATCGGGGTCGGATTCGGGGACAATGAGCAGTTCTTC. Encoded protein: CASSHTIGVGFGDNEQFF.

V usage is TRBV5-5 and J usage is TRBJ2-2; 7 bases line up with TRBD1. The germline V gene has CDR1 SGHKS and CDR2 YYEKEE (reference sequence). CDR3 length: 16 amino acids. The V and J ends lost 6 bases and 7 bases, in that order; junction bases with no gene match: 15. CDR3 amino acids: CASTLSRDSSGGELFF. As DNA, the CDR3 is TGTGCCAGCACTCTCTCCCGGGACAGTTCTGGCGGGGAGCTGTTTTTT.

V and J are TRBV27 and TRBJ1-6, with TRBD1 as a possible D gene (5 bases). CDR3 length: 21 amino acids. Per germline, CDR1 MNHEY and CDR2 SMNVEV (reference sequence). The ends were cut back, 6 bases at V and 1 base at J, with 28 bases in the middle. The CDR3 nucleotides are TGTGCCAGCAGACGCTTAACTCCGGGACCCCTATCTCGATCCTATAATTCACCCCTCCACTTT. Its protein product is CASRRLTPGPLSRSYNSPLHF.

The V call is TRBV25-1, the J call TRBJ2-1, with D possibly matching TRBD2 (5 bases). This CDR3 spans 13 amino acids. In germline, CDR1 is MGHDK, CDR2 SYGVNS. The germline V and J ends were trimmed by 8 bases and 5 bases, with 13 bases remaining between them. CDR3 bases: TGTGCCAGCCAACTCGCGGGCCACAATGAGCAGTTCTTC. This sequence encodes CASQLAGHNEQFF.

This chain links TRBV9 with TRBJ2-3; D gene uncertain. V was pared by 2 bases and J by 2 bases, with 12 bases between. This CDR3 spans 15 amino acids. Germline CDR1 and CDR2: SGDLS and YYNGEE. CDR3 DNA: TGTGCCAGCAGCGTCGCCCCAACTACCACAGATACGCAGTATTTT. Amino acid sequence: CASSVAPTTTDTQYF.

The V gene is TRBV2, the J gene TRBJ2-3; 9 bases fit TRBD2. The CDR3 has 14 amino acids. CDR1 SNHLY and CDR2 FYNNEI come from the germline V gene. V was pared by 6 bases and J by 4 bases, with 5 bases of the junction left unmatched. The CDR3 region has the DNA TGTGCCAGCAGCGGCGGGGGGGCGGCAGATACGCAGTATTTT. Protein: CASSGGGAADTQYF. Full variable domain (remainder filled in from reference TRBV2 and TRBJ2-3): EPEVTQTPSHQVTQMGQEVILRCVPISNHLYFYWYRQILGQKVEFLVSFYNNEISEKSEIFDDQFSVERPDGSNFTLKIRSTKLEDSAMYFCASSGGGAADTQYFGPGTRLTVL.

CDR3 region: CASSLGTESPLHF. The CDR3 coding sequence is TGTGCCAGCAGTTTGGGCACCGAATCACCCCTCCACTTT. The chain employs TRBV6-5 and TRBJ1-6; no firm D call. The CDR3 extends over 13 amino acids. Trimming removed 4 bases from V and 10 bases from J, with 11 bases in between. Germline CDR1 and CDR2: MNHEY and SVGAGI.